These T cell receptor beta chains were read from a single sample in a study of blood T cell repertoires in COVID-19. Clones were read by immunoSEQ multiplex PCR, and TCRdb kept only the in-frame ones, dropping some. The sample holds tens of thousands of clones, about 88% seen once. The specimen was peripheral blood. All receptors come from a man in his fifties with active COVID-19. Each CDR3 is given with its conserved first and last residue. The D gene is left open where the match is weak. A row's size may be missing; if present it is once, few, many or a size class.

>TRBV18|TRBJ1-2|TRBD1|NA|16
TGTGCCAGCTCTCGCGGACAGGAACGATTTAACTATGGCTACACCTTC
CASSRGQERFNYGYTF
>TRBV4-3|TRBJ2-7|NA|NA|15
TGCGCCAGCAGCCAAGAGGCGCAGGTAACCTACGAGCAGTACTTC
CASSQEAQVTYEQYF
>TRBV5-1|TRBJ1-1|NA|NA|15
TGCGCCAGCAGCTTGGGGGGAGGCATGAACACTGAAGCTTTCTTT
CASSLGGGMNTEAFF
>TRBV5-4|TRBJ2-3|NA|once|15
TGTGCCAGCAGCTTGGTGGGGAGAAGCACAGATACGCAGTATTTT
CASSLVGRSTDTQYF
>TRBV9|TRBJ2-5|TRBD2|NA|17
TGTGCCAGCAGCCCGGGACTAGCGGGGGGCTCCCGAGAGACCCAGTACTTC
CASSPGLAGGSRETQYF
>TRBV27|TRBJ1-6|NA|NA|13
TGTGCCAGCAGTTACAGGTTTAATTCACCCCTCCACTTT
CASSYRFNSPLHF
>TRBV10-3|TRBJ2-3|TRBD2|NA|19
TGTGCCATCAGTAAAATGGGACTAGCGGGGGGCGTTTCCACAGATACGCAGTATTTT
CAISKMGLAGGVSTDTQYF
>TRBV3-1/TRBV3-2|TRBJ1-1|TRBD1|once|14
TGTGCCAGCAGCCAAGCCAGGGGGCGCACTGAAGCTTTCTTT
CASSQARGRTEAFF
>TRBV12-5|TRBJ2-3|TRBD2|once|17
TGTGCTAGTGGTTTGGCTATCCTAGCGGGGGGGACAGATACGCAGTATTTT
CASGLAILAGGTDTQYF
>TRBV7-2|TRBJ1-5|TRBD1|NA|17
TGTGCCAGCAGCTCTAGACAGGGGGCGTGGGGCAATCAGCCCCAGCATTTT
CASSSRQGAWGNQPQHF
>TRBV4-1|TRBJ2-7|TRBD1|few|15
TGCGCCAGCAGCCAAGAATACAGGGGGCTAAACGAGCAGTACTTC
CASSQEYRGLNEQYF
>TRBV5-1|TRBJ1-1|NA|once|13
TGCGCCAGCAGCTTGGAGGCGGGTTTTCGGGCTTTCTTT
CASSLEAGFRAFF
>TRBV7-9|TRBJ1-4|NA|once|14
TGTGCCAGCGGATGGGGAGGATCTAATGAAAAACTGTTTTTT
CASGWGGSNEKLFF
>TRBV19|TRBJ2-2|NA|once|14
TGTGCCAGTATGAGGCAGGGTGGTGCCGGGGAGCTGTTTTTT
CASMRQGGAGELFF
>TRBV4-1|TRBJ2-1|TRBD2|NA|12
TGCGCCAGCAGCCTACTAGCGGGGGAGCAGTTCTTC
CASSLLAGEQFF
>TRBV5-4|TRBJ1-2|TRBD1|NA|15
TGTGCCAGCAGCCTCGGGACAGTGATTAACTATGGCTACACCTTC
CASSLGTVINYGYTF
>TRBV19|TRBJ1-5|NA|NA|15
TGTGCCAGTAGTATGACAGAGTATAGCAATCAGCCCCAGCATTTT
CASSMTEYSNQPQHF
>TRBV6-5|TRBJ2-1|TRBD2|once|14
TGTGCCAGCAGCGTGACTAGCGGGGATTTTGAGCAGTTCTTC
CASSVTSGDFEQFF
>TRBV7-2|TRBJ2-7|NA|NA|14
TGTGCCAGCAGGCCCCAGGGGAGCTCCTACGAGCAGTACTTC
CASRPQGSSYEQYF
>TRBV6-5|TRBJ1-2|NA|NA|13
TGTGCCAGCAGTAATCCAGGGTATTATGGCTACACCTTC
CASSNPGYYGYTF
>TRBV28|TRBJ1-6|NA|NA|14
TGTGCCAGCAGTCCCCCGCAGGGGCGGTCACCCCTCCACTTT
CASSPPQGRSPLHF
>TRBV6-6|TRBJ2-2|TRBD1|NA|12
TGTGCCAGCAGTACAGGGGACGGGGAGCTGTTTTTT
CASSTGDGELFF
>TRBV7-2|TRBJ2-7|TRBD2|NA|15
TGTGCCAGCAGCTTAATGGCTAGCGGGGCCTCCGAGCAGTACTTC
CASSLMASGASEQYF
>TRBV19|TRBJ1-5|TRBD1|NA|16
TGTGCCAGTATTTCTCGGACAGGGCCTAATAATCAGCCCCAGCATTTT
CASISRTGPNNQPQHF
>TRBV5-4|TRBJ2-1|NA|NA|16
TGTGCCAGCAGCCCGCCCGGACAGCCCTTCGTCAATGAGCAGTTCTTC
CASSPPGQPFVNEQFF
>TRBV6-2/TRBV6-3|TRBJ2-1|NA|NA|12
TGTGCCAGCAGTTACCGTGCGGGGAAGCAGTTCTTC
CASSYRAGKQFF
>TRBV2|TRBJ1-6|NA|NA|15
TGTGCCAGCAGTGAAAGGGACACCATTAATTCACCCCTCCACTTT
CASSERDTINSPLHF
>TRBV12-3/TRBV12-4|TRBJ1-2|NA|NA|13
TGTGCCAGCAGTTTAAGGACATCCTATGGCTACACCTTC
CASSLRTSYGYTF
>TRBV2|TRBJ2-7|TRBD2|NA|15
TGTGCCAGCATGCCGGAGGGACTAGCCCCACACGAGCAGTACTTC
CASMPEGLAPHEQYF
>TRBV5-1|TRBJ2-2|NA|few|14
TGCGCCAGCAGCGCCCTAGTGGGCACCGGGGAGCTGTTTTTT
CASSALVGTGELFF
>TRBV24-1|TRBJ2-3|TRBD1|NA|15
TGTGCCACCAGTGGATGGCAGGGGGCTACAGATACGCAGTATTTT
CATSGWQGATDTQYF
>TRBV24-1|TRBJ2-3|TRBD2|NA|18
TGTGCCACCAGTGGGCGCGGACTAGCGGGGGGAAGCACAGATACGCAGTATTTT
CATSGRGLAGGSTDTQYF
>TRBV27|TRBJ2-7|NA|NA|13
TGTGCCAGCAGGGAGACAGGAAACTACGAGCAGTACTTC
CASRETGNYEQYF
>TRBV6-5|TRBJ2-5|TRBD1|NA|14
TGTGCCAGCAGTTTAGACAGGGGACGAGAGACCCAGTACTTC
CASSLDRGRETQYF
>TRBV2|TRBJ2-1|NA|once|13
TGTGCCAGCAGTTACCACAGCTACAATGAGCAGTTCTTC
CASSYHSYNEQFF
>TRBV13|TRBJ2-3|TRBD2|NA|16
TGTGCCAGCAGCTCACTACGACTAGCATTGACAGATACGCAGTATTTT
CASSSLRLALTDTQYF
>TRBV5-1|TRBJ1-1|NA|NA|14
TGCGCCAGCAGCTTGGGCGGGGCGGAGACTGAAGCTTTCTTT
CASSLGGAETEAFF
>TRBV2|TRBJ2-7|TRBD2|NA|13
TGTGCCAGGACCGGGACTACCTCCTACGAGCAGTACTTC
CARTGTTSYEQYF
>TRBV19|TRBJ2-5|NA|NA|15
TGTGCCAGTAGTATTCGGAGGCCTGAAGGTGGGACCCAGTACTTC
CASSIRRPEGGTQYF